These 24 T cell receptor beta chains were sequenced from one sample in a study of cytomegalovirus exposure and HLA in healthy donors. PCR used 60 Vbeta primers and 13 Jbeta primers. Only in-frame clones appear in the TCRdb table, and some are missing; sequencing was by immunoSEQ multiplex PCR. The table shows 200,000 or so clones, with about 70% occurring only once. The sequencing input was PBMCs. Receptors were obtained from a middle-aged man in good health and CMV-seropositive.

The V call is TRBV19, the J call TRBJ2-2; D might be TRBD1 (8 bases). V was trimmed by 1 base and J by 7 bases, leaving 13 bases between them. Germline assignment: CDR1 LNHDA and CDR2 SQIVND (reference sequence). The CDR3 runs 15 residues. The CDR3 reads CASSIAQGEGGELFF. The CDR3 nucleotides read TGTGCCAGTAGTATAGCACAGGGGGAGGGCGGGGAGCTGTTTTTT.

This clone was seen a handful of times. The V and J genes are TRBV10-3 and TRBJ1-5, with TRBD1 as a possible D gene (6 bases). V was pared by 6 bases and J by 3 bases, with 9 bases between. Germline V gene data show CDR1 as ENHRY and CDR2 as SYGVKD. The CDR3 spans 13 residues. Written as DNA, the CDR3 is TGTGCCATCAGGGGGGCAGACAATCAGCCCCAGCATTTT. Amino acid sequence: CAIRGADNQPQHF.

The J gene is TRBJ2-1, the V gene TRBV5-5; the match to TRBD1 covers 10 bases. V was pared by 7 bases and J by 2 bases, with 12 bases of the junction left unmatched. Germline-derived CDR1 and CDR2 are SGHKS and YYEKEE (reference sequence). The CDR3 totals 17 residues. The DNA of the CDR3 is TGTGCCAGCGGTTTGGGGATCGGACAGGGGGCCTACAATGAGCAGTTCTTC. Translating it yields CASGLGIGQGAYNEQFF. The variable domain in full, with the rest retrieved from reference TRBV5-5 and TRBJ2-1, is DAGVTQSPTHLIKTRGQQVTLRCSPISGHKSVSWYQQVLGQGPQFIFQYYEKEERGRGNFPDRFSARQFPNYSSELNVNALLLGDSALYLCASGLGIGQGAYNEQFFGPGTRLTVL.

The gene calls are TRBV5-5 and TRBJ2-7, with TRBD1 matching 10 bases. CDR3 size: 15 residues. Germline V lookup: CDR1 SGHKS, CDR2 YYEKEE (reference sequence). Trimming cost V 3 bases and J 2 bases; bases outside gene matches: 5. The CDR3 is CASSWGTGEAYEQYF. The CDR3, as DNA: TGTGCCAGCAGCTGGGGGACAGGGGAGGCCTACGAGCAGTACTTC.

This clone was counted a single time. The V gene is TRBV7-3, the J gene TRBJ2-1; unclear D gene. This CDR3 is built from 15 residues. Germline V gene lookup returns CDR1 SGHTA and CDR2 FQGTGA. The V end was cut by 0 bases, the J end by 7 bases, with 13 bases between. The CDR3 is CASSLTDAVGNEQFF. Here the CDR3 DNA reads TGTGCCAGCAGCTTAACGGATGCGGTTGGGAATGAGCAGTTCTTC.

The V and J genes are TRBV2 and TRBJ2-1; TRBD2 aligns across 10 bases. The CDR3 sequence is 14 residues long. The trim removed 8 bases at V and 3 bases at J, leaving 4 bases unmatched. CDR1 and CDR2 (germline): SNHLY, FYNNEI. As DNA, the CDR3 is TGTGCCAGCCAACTAGCGGGATTCTACAATGAGCAGTTCTTC. Translation: CASQLAGFYNEQFF.

CDR3 DNA sequence: TGTGCCAGCAGCTTACTGGGACAGCAAGAGACCCAGTACTTC. Its translation is CASSLLGQQETQYF. V and J are TRBV7-2 and TRBJ2-5; the match to TRBD1 covers 7 bases. After removal of 2 bases from V and 2 bases from J, the junction contained 2 bases not matched to a gene. The CDR3 loop spans 14 amino acids. Germline CDR1 SGHTA, CDR2 FQGNSA.

The V gene is TRBV5-1, the J gene TRBJ1-1; D is perhaps TRBD1 (6 bases). The CDR3 runs to 13 residues. The germline gives CDR1 SGHRS, CDR2 YFSETQ. The V gene lost 0 bases and the J gene lost 11 bases, with 14 bases spanning the gap. CDR3 bases: TGCGCCAGCAGCTTGGGGACGGACAGAGGGGCTTTCTTT. It yields the protein CASSLGTDRGAFF.

This chain joins TRBV19 and TRBJ1-3; a possible D gene is TRBD1 (6 bases). Germline V gives CDR1 LNHDA, CDR2 SQIVND (reference sequence). This CDR3 has 16 residues. V lost 5 bases and J lost 0, with 14 bases in between. The CDR3 here is CASSLTRDNSGNTIYF. The CDR3, as DNA: TGTGCCAGTAGTCTCACCCGGGACAACTCTGGAAACACCATATATTTT.

The chain recombines TRBV14 with TRBJ2-7, with 9 nucleotides matching TRBD1. The CDR3 contains 16 residues. Trimming cost V 4 bases and J 4 bases; bases outside gene matches: 11. Looked up from germline, CDR1 is SGHDN and CDR2 is FVKESK. The chain's CDR3 is CASSPQPGQGMYEQYF. As DNA, the CDR3 is TGTGCCAGCAGCCCCCAACCGGGACAGGGCATGTACGAGCAGTACTTC. Drawing the rest from reference TRBV14 and TRBJ2-7, the complete variable domain is EAGVTQFPSHSVIEKGQTVTLRCDPISGHDNLYWYRRVMGKEIKFLLHFVKESKQDESGMPNNRFLAERTGGTYSTLKVQPAELEDSGVYFCASSPQPGQGMYEQYFGPGTRLTVT.

J is TRBJ2-1 and V is TRBV5-1; possibly TRBD1 for D (6 bases). The CDR3 runs to 14 residues. CDR1 is SGHRS, CDR2 YFSETQ, per germline. V lost 3 bases and J 4 bases, leaving 11 bases between the germline ends. The CDR3, as DNA: TGCGCCAGCAGCTGGCCCGGACAGTACAATGAGCAGTTCTTC. Its translation: CASSWPGQYNEQFF.

The rearrangement joins TRBV7-7 to TRBJ2-5; D is unclear. Trimming took 3 bases from V and 5 from J, leaving 10 bases between them. Germline CDR1 is SSHAT and CDR2 is FNYEAQ (reference sequence). The CDR3 is made up of 13 amino acids. DNA of the CDR3: TGTGCCAGCAGCTTCGCACAAAAGGAGACCCAGTACTTC. Protein sequence: CASSFAQKETQYF. Complete variable domain (other parts from reference TRBV7-7 and TRBJ2-5): GAGVSQSPRYKVTKRGQDVTLRCDPISSHATLYWYQQALGQGPEFLTYFNYEAQPDKSGLPSDRFSAERPEGSISTLTIQRTEQRDSAMYRCASSFAQKETQYFGPGTRLLVL.

The chain joins TRBV19 to TRBJ2-2; TRBD1 matches at 7 bases. The germline CDR1 and CDR2 sequences are LNHDA and SQIVND (reference sequence). V was clipped by 5 bases and J by 4 bases; unmatched bases: 4. CDR3 length: 14 amino acids. The CDR3 coding sequence is TGTGCCAGTAGTCGACAGGGACCCACCGGGGAGCTGTTTTTT. Amino acid sequence: CASSRQGPTGELFF.

V is TRBV6-5 and J is TRBJ1-2; the D gene is possibly TRBD1 (5 bases). CDR1 is MNHEY, CDR2 SVGAGI, per germline. The CDR3 sequence is 14 residues long. Between the trimmed V and J ends, which lost 6 bases and 4 bases, there was a span of 15 bases. The chain's CDR3 is CASSPGPGAYGYTF. Here the CDR3 DNA reads TGTGCCAGCAGCCCGGGACCGGGAGCCTATGGCTACACCTTC.

CDR3 nucleotides: TGCGCCAGCAGCCAATCCTTTACAGGGATCACAGATACGCAGTATTTT. Its protein product is CASSQSFTGITDTQYF. V and J are TRBV4-1 and TRBJ2-3, with a possible D match to TRBD1 (6 bases). Germline CDR1 is MGHRA and CDR2 is YSYEKL. The CDR3 totals 16 residues. V was clipped by 2 bases and J by 2 bases, with 14 bases between them.

The DNA for the CDR3 is TGTGCCAGCAGCTTAGACTATTTAGCGGCCCCCTACAATGAGCAGTTCTTC. Translation: CASSLDYLAAPYNEQFF. The V gene is TRBV7-2, the J gene TRBJ2-1, with D tentatively TRBD2 (6 bases). Germline CDR1 and CDR2: SGHTA and FQGNSA. The CDR3 contains 17 residues. Trimming took off 1 base at V and 2 bases at J, with 15 bases between the two ends.

A few counts support this clone. The J gene is TRBJ2-5, the V gene TRBV6-5; 7 bases fit TRBD2. The V and J ends lost 6 bases and 5 bases, in that order; junction bases with no gene match: 12. Germline assignment: CDR1 MNHEY and CDR2 SVGAGI. There are 15 residues in the CDR3. The CDR3: CASRKHREGRETQYF. CDR3 sequence (DNA): TGTGCCAGCAGGAAACATAGGGAGGGTCGGGAGACCCAGTACTTC.

The J gene is TRBJ1-5, the V gene TRBV5-1; 7 bases fit TRBD1. Losses at the gene ends were 0 bases for V and 5 bases for J; bases not matched to a gene: 5. This CDR3 comprises 15 residues. In germline, CDR1 is SGHRS, CDR2 YFSETQ. The CDR3 DNA reads TGCGCCAGCAGCTTGGTTTCAGGGGGTGATCAGCCCCAGCATTTT. It encodes CASSLVSGGDQPQHF.

The chain is built from TRBV6-6 and TRBJ2-5; D gene ambiguous. CDR3 length: 11 amino acids. Per the germline V gene, CDR1 is MNHNY and CDR2 is SVGAGI (reference sequence). V shed 0 bases and J shed 13 bases, with 9 bases lying between them. The CDR3 region has the DNA TGTGCCAGCAGTTACTCCGCCGGGTGGTACTTC. As protein: CASSYSAGWYF.

The J gene is TRBJ1-1, the V gene TRBV19; 7 nucleotides line up with TRBD1. Germline-derived CDR1 and CDR2 are LNHDA and SQIVND (reference sequence). The CDR3 runs to 16 residues. Germline trimming cut 7 bases from V and 0 bases from J; bases unmatched to any gene: 11. The chain's CDR3 is CASTPGQRPLNTEAFF. The CDR3 DNA is TGTGCCAGTACCCCGGGACAGAGACCTTTGAACACTGAAGCTTTCTTT. Drawing the rest from reference TRBV19 and TRBJ1-1, the complete variable domain is DGGITQSPKYLFRKEGQNVTLSCEQNLNHDAMYWYRQDPGQGLRLIYYSQIVNDFQKGDIAEGYSVSREKKESFPLTVTSAQKNPTAFYLCASTPGQRPLNTEAFFGQGTRLTVV.

In DNA form, the CDR3 reads TGTGCCACGAGGACTAGCGGCCTGGGGACCCAGTACTTC. Its protein is CATRTSGLGTQYF. This chain joins TRBV19 and TRBJ2-5; 10 bases are shared with TRBD2. With V trimmed by 10 bases and J by 7 bases, 9 bases remained unmatched. In germline, CDR1 is LNHDA, CDR2 SQIVND (reference sequence). CDR3 length: 13 amino acids.

V is TRBV28 and J is TRBJ2-1, with 10 bases matching TRBD2. Trimming took 5 bases from V and 8 from J; bases not matched to a gene: 12. The germline V gene encodes CDR1 MDHEN and CDR2 SYDVKM. The length of the CDR3 is 16 residues. As DNA, the CDR3 is TGTGCCAGCAGTCCTTCGAGCGGGGGGGCTCGTGATGAGCAGTTCTTC. Amino acids: CASSPSSGGARDEQFF.

The chain joins TRBV2 to TRBJ2-2, with 7 bases that match TRBD2. The CDR3 sequence is 18 residues long. The germline CDR1 and CDR2 sequences are SNHLY and FYNNEI. V was pared by 6 bases and J by 2 bases, with 15 bases of the junction left unmatched. The CDR3 DNA reads TGTGCCAGCAGCCTCACCAGACTCGCGGGGGACAACACCGGGGAGCTGTTTTTT. It translates to CASSLTRLAGDNTGELFF.

This clone came up once. V usage is TRBV5-6 and J usage is TRBJ1-6; the D gene is possibly TRBD1 (6 bases). Germline-derived CDR1 and CDR2 are SGHDT and YYEEEE. There are 12 residues in the CDR3. V was trimmed by 2 bases and J by 10 bases, leaving 7 bases between them. As DNA, the CDR3 is TGTGCCAGCAGCTTTCAGGGGTCACCCCTCCACTTT. As protein: CASSFQGSPLHF.